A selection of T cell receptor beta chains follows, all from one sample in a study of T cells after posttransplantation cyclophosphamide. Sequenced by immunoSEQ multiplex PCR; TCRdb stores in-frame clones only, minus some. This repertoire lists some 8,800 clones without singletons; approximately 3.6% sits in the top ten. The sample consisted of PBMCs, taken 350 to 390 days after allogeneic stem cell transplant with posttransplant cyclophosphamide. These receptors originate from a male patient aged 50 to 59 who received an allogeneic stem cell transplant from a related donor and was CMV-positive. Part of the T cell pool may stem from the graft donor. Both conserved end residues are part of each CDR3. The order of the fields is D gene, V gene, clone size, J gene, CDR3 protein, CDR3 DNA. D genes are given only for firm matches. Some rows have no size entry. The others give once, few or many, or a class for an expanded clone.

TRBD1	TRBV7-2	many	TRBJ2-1	CASSLRTGGLWNEQFF	TGTGCCAGCAGCTTAAGGACAGGGGGCCTGTGGAATGAGCAGTTCTTC
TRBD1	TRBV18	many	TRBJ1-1	CASSPAGGGTEAFF	TGTGCCAGCTCACCGGCAGGGGGCGGGACTGAAGCTTTCTTT
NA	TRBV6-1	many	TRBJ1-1	CASSDGSHTEAFF	TGTGCCAGCAGTGACGGGTCCCACACTGAAGCTTTCTTT
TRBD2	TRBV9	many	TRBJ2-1	CASSFAPSGSYEQFF	TGTGCCAGCAGTTTTGCACCTAGCGGGAGCTATGAGCAGTTCTTC
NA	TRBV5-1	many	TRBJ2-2	CASSLEAGADTGELFF	TGCGCCAGCAGCTTGGAGGCAGGGGCCGACACCGGGGAGCTGTTTTTT
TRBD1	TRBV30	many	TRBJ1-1	CAWSGEMTGENTEAFF	TGTGCCTGGAGTGGAGAGATGACAGGGGAGAACACTGAAGCTTTCTTT
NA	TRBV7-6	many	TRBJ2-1	CASSLGLGAPNEQFF	TGTGCCAGCAGCTTAGGGCTAGGGGCTCCCAATGAGCAGTTCTTC
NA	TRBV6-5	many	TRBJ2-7	CAARSLDSSYEQYF	TGTGCCGCACGATCCCTGGACAGCTCCTACGAGCAGTACTTC
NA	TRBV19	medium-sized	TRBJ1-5	CASSIAGAGYQPQHF	TGTGCCAGTAGTATAGCAGGGGCCGGCTATCAGCCCCAGCATTTT
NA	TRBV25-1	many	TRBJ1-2	CASSEFGRGSGYGYTF	TGTGCCAGCAGTGAATTTGGGAGGGGGTCTGGGTATGGCTACACCTTC
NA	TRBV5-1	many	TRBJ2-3	CASRTVTSPSTDTQYF	TGCGCCAGCAGGACTGTAACGAGCCCTAGCACAGATACGCAGTATTTT
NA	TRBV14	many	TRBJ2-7	CASSQDLLLYEQYF	TGTGCCAGCAGCCAAGATCTACTTCTTTACGAGCAGTACTTC
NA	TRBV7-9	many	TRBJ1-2	CASSLDQYGYTF	TGTGCCAGCAGCTTAGATCAGTATGGCTACACCTTC
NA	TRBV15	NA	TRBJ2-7	CATSRGTSYYEQYF	TGTGCCACCAGCAGAGGTACTAGCTACTACGAGCAGTACTTC
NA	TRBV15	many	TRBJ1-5	CATGEGIGNQPQHF	TGTGCCACCGGCGAGGGTATTGGCAATCAGCCCCAGCATTTT
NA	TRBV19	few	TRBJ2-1	CASSIVVGSKRSGYNEQFF	TGTGCCAGTAGTATTGTTGTTGGGTCGAAGAGGTCTGGTTACAATGAGCAGTTCTTC
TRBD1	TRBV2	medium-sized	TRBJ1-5	CASSDRQGDQPQHF	TGTGCCAGCAGTGACCGACAGGGGGATCAGCCCCAGCATTTT